This entry describes one T cell receptor (beta chain). Libraries were prepared by immunoSEQ multiplex PCR; TCRdb keeps only in-frame clonotypes and omits some of them. The table has about 240,000 clones, roughly 91% seen once. These data are taken from a study of blood T cell repertoires in COVID-19. Losses at the gene ends were 1 base for V and 1 base for J; bases not matched to a gene: 9. CDR1 and CDR2 (germline): KGHSH, LQKENI. The CDR3 is 19 residues long. The material sequenced was peripheral blood. The TCR originated in a woman aged 40 to 50 who had recovered from COVID-19. The chain couples TRBV18 to TRBJ2-1; TRBD2 aligns across 11 bases. The CDR3 DNA follows: TGTGCCAGCTCACCACGTAGCGGGAGGGCGTTTGGTTCCTACAATGAGCAGTTCTTC. Translation: CASSPRSGRAFGSYNEQFF.